This T cell receptor beta chain came from a study of blood T cell repertoires in COVID-19. About the research overall: Samples taken during acute and convalescent COVID-19 were collected in the United States, Italy and Spain.

The V end was cut by 7 bases, the J end by 3 bases, with 12 bases between. CDR3 length: 14 amino acids. The V gene's germline CDR1 is MNHEY and CDR2 SMNVEV (reference sequence). Using immunoSEQ multiplex PCR, the repertoire was profiled, and TCRdb retains in-frame clones only, with some absent. The data hold about 260,000 clones, with 91% observed a single time. Seattle participants joined during active infection and were tracked over time. This chain connects TRBV27 to TRBJ2-2, with D maybe TRBD1 (5 bases). The material sequenced was peripheral blood. The clonotype originates from a person aged 18-29 years with COVID-19, enrolled during active disease. The CDR3 sequence: CASIPSRDTGELFF. DNA of the CDR3: TGTGCCAGCATCCCAAGCAGGGACACCGGGGAGCTGTTTTTT.